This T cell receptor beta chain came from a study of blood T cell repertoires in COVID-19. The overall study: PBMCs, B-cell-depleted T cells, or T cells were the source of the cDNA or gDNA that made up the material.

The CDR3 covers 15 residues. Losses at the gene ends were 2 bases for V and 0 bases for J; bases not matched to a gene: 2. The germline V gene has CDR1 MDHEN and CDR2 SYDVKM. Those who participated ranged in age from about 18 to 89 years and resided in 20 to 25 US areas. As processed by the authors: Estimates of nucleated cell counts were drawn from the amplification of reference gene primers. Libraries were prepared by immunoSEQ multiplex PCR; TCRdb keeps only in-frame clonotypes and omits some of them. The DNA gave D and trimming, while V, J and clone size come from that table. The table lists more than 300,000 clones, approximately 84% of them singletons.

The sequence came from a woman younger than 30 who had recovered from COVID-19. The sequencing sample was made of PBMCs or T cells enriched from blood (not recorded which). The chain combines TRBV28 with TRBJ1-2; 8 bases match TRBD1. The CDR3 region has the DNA TGTGCCAGCAGTTTAGGGGACAGGTCTAACTATGGCTACACCTTC. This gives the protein CASSLGDRSNYGYTF.